The 21 T cell receptor beta chains below come from one sample, sequenced in a study of cytomegalovirus exposure and HLA in healthy donors. Primers: 60 Vbeta forward and 13 Jbeta reverse. Clones were sequenced by immunoSEQ multiplex PCR, and TCRdb holds only the in-frame ones, with some missing. The sample holds about 190,000 clones, approximately 80% seen once. Material for sequencing was PBMCs. The receptor source for this set is a woman aged 25 to 45 in good health and CMV-seropositive.

The rearrangement links TRBV30 to TRBJ1-4; no definite D call. V dropped 3 bases and J dropped 7 bases, with 9 bases sitting between them. Germline values: CDR1 GTSNPN, CDR2 SVGIG (reference sequence). This CDR3 spans 12 amino acids. CDR3 amino acids: CAWRGGGEKLFF. DNA for the CDR3: TGTGCCTGGAGGGGTGGAGGTGAAAAACTGTTTTTT.

The chain joins TRBV6-5 to TRBJ1-3; D is uncertain. The CDR3 extends over 15 amino acids. V shed 6 bases and J shed 0 bases, with 12 bases lying between them. Germline-derived CDR1 and CDR2 are MNHEY and SVGAGI. CDR3 region: CASSPRLGSGNTIYF. In DNA form, the CDR3 reads TGTGCCAGCAGCCCCCGACTCGGCTCTGGAAACACCATATATTTT.

The chain couples TRBV11-3 to TRBJ2-3; the match to TRBD1 covers 11 bases. CDR3 length: 15 residues. Germline-derived CDR1 and CDR2 are SGHNT and YENEEA. V was clipped by 5 bases and J by 6 bases; unmatched bases: 7. The CDR3 here is CASSPGQGAGDTQYF. The CDR3 nucleotides read TGTGCCAGCAGCCCTGGACAGGGGGCTGGGGATACGCAGTATTTT. The full variable domain, in which reference TRBV11-3 and TRBJ2-3 provide the parts outside the CDR3, is EAGVVQSPRYKIIEKKQPVAFWCNPISGHNTLYWYLQNLGQGPELLIRYENEEAVDDSQLPKDRFSAERLKGVDSTLKIQPAELGDSAVYLCASSPGQGAGDTQYFGPGTRLTVL.

This clone was observed once. This sequence joins TRBV5-1 and TRBJ2-2, with D uncertain. V lost 0 bases, J lost 5 bases, and 5 bases lay in between. Germline V lookup: CDR1 SGHRS, CDR2 YFSETQ. This CDR3 is 13 amino acids long. The CDR3 sequence: CASSLARTGELFF. CDR3 in DNA: TGCGCCAGCAGCTTGGCCAGGACCGGGGAGCTGTTTTTT.

This clone was picked up a small number of times. This chain connects TRBV11-2 to TRBJ2-7; 9 positions match TRBD2. Looked up from germline, CDR1 is SGHAT and CDR2 is FQNNGV. With 5 bases clipped from V and 2 bases from J, the junction kept 4 bases outside the gene matches. The CDR3 spans 14 residues. The CDR3 is CASSPGTSPYEQYF. In DNA form, the CDR3 reads TGTGCCAGCAGCCCCGGGACTAGCCCCTACGAGCAGTACTTC. Supplemented by reference TRBV11-2 and TRBJ2-7, the full variable domain reads EAGVAQSPRYKIIEKRQSVAFWCNPISGHATLYWYQQILGQGPKLLIQFQNNGVVDDSQLPKDRFSAERLKGVDSTLKIQPAKLEDSAVYLCASSPGTSPYEQYFGPGTRLTVT.

The rearrangement joins TRBV11-2 to TRBJ2-1; a weak D match, TRBD2 (6 bases). The germline V gene has CDR1 SGHAT and CDR2 FQNNGV. V lost 5 bases and J lost 10, with 9 bases in between. The CDR3 runs 11 residues. DNA for the CDR3: TGTGCCAGCAGCAGAAGCGGGGAGCAGTTCTTC. It specifies CASSRSGEQFF.

The chain couples TRBV28 to TRBJ2-7; 8 positions agree with TRBD2. This CDR3 has 14 amino acids. Trimming at V came to 7 bases and at J to 4 bases, leaving 9 bases not matched to a gene. From germline, CDR1 is MDHEN and CDR2 SYDVKM. The chain's CDR3 is CASTPSSGSYEQYF. CDR3 sequence (DNA): TGTGCCAGCACTCCCTCTAGCGGGTCTTACGAGCAGTACTTC.

The chain employs TRBV6-5 and TRBJ1-1; 9 nucleotides align to TRBD1. The CDR3 is 13 amino acids. Germline lookup yields CDR1 MNHEY and CDR2 SVGAGI. With 6 bases clipped from V and 4 bases from J, the junction kept 3 bases outside the gene matches. CDR3 in DNA: TGTGCCAGCAGGACGACAGGGGGCACTGAAGCTTTCTTT. This translates into CASRTTGGTEAFF.

The sample holds one count of this clone. The same CDR3 also results from other DNA sequences found in this sample. V gene TRBV30 combines with J gene TRBJ2-3, with D maybe TRBD1 (6 bases). Per the germline V gene, CDR1 is GTSNPN and CDR2 is SVGIG (reference sequence). The CDR3 length is 13 residues. Deletions cut 0 bases from V and 4 bases from J, with 8 bases between. The CDR3 loop is CAWSVPGADTQYF. The CDR3 bases are TGTGCCTGGAGTGTTCCAGGGGCAGATACGCAGTATTTT.

The chain recombines TRBV30 with TRBJ1-2, with 7 bases identical to TRBD1. CDR1 and CDR2 (germline): GTSNPN, SVGIG (reference sequence). CDR3 size: 13 residues. The V and J ends lost 4 bases and 3 bases, in that order; junction bases with no gene match: 5. Here the CDR3 DNA reads TGTGCCTGGAACCGGGACAGCTACTATGGCTACACCTTC. It is translated as CAWNRDSYYGYTF.

CDR3 region: CASSHPGQGDLNEQFF. In DNA, the CDR3 is TGTGCCAGCAGCCACCCGGGACAGGGGGACCTCAATGAGCAGTTCTTC. The rearrangement uses TRBV14 and TRBJ2-1; 11 bases agree with TRBD1. The ends lost 3 bases at V and 6 bases at J; junction bases unmatched: 7. CDR3 length equals 16 residues. In germline, CDR1 is SGHDN, CDR2 FVKESK.

The chain has TRBV5-1 and TRBJ2-7; possible D gene TRBD2, 5 bases. Germline CDR1 reads SGHRS; CDR2 reads YFSETQ. Deletions cut 2 bases from V and 5 bases from J, with 17 bases between. The CDR3 sequence is 15 residues long. The CDR3 protein is CASSFYDPNGNEQYF. The CDR3 nucleotides read TGCGCCAGCAGCTTCTATGATCCGAACGGGAACGAGCAGTACTTC. Full variable domain (remainder filled in from reference TRBV5-1 and TRBJ2-7): KAGVTQTPRYLIKTRGQQVTLSCSPISGHRSVSWYQQTPGQGLQFLFEYFSETQRNKGNFPGRFSGRQFSNSRSEMNVSTLELGDSALYLCASSFYDPNGNEQYFGPGTRLTVT.

V usage is TRBV21-1 and J usage is TRBJ1-5. TRBV21-1 is marked as a pseudogene. CDR3 length equals 15 residues. The CDR3 DNA follows: TGTGCCAGCAGCGCCCCGGTGGAGTGTAATCAGCCCCAGCATTTT. The encoded protein is CASSAPVECNQPQHF.

Concerning this clone: A single base separates this from a much larger clone, so it may be a read error. The V and J genes are TRBV7-9 and TRBJ2-7, with TRBD1 identical over 10 bases. V dropped 3 bases and J dropped 5; count of bases not matched to a gene: 1. CDR3 size: 13 residues. CDR1 SEHNR and CDR2 FQNEAQ come from the germline V gene (reference sequence). CDR3 protein: CASSLGTGDEQYF. As DNA, the CDR3 is TGTGCCAGCAGCTTGGGGACAGGGGACGAGCAGTACTTC.

This chain links TRBV11-2 with TRBJ1-5; no clear D gene. The CDR3 runs to 13 residues. CDR1 is SGHAT, CDR2 FQNNGV, per germline. V was clipped by 1 base and J by 9 bases, with 10 bases between them. The CDR3 DNA reads TGTGCCAGCAGCTTAGGCGTGGGGAGGCCCCAGCATTTT. Its translation is CASSLGVGRPQHF. The complete variable domain, with remaining parts taken from reference TRBV11-2 and TRBJ1-5, reads EAGVAQSPRYKIIEKRQSVAFWCNPISGHATLYWYQQILGQGPKLLIQFQNNGVVDDSQLPKDRFSAERLKGVDSTLKIQPAKLEDSAVYLCASSLGVGRPQHFGDGTRLSIL.

The J gene is TRBJ2-1, the V gene TRBV14; TRBD1 aligns across 8 bases. Germline assignment: CDR1 SGHDN and CDR2 FVKESK. The junction had 5 bases not matched to a gene; V was cut back by 0 bases and J by 4 bases. The CDR3 totals 16 residues. CDR3 nucleotides: TGTGCCAGCAGCCAAGACCCCAGGGGGCGATACAATGAGCAGTTCTTC. Protein sequence: CASSQDPRGRYNEQFF.

This sequence joins TRBV28 and TRBJ1-4, with TRBD1 matching over 9 bases. The CDR3 sequence is 15 residues long. Trimming removed 0 bases from V and 8 bases from J; junction bases left unmatched: 4. CDR1 and CDR2 (germline): MDHEN, SYDVKM. The CDR3 here is CASSLWGQGYEKLFF. DNA of the CDR3: TGTGCCAGCAGTTTATGGGGACAGGGCTACGAAAAACTGTTTTTT.

This chain links TRBV28 with TRBJ1-6; 10 bases are a match to TRBD1. Losses at the gene ends were 4 bases for V and 10 bases for J; bases not matched to a gene: 4. The CDR3 sequence is 14 residues long. Germline CDR1 MDHEN, CDR2 SYDVKM. CDR3 sequence (DNA): TGTGCCAGCAGTTCCGACAGGGGGCGCTCACCCCTCCACTTT. Its translation is CASSSDRGRSPLHF.

This chain joins TRBV15 and TRBJ2-5; 9 bases are a match to TRBD2. Per the germline V gene, CDR1 is LNHNV and CDR2 is YYDKDF (reference sequence). V dropped 1 base and J dropped 2; count of bases not matched to a gene: 5. The CDR3 is made up of 16 amino acids. CDR3: CATSRGSAGGQETQYF. The DNA of the CDR3 is TGTGCCACCAGCAGAGGTTCGGCGGGAGGGCAAGAGACCCAGTACTTC.

The rearrangement links TRBV19 to TRBJ1-5; 8 positions agree with TRBD1. The CDR3 is 14 amino acids. The V gene end was trimmed by 9 bases and the J gene end by 4 bases; junction bases not matched to a gene: 8. CDR1 and CDR2 from the germline V gene are LNHDA and SQIVND (reference sequence). Here the CDR3 DNA reads TGTGCCAGCTCGAATAACAGGGGGAATCAGCCCCAGCATTTT. This sequence encodes CASSNNRGNQPQHF.

This chain links TRBV19 with TRBJ1-1; 7 bases align to TRBD1. Losses at the gene ends were 3 bases for V and 6 bases for J; bases not matched to a gene: 7. Germline V gene data show CDR1 as LNHDA and CDR2 as SQIVND (reference sequence). CDR3 length: 14 residues. This chain's CDR3 is CASSIYTGDAEAFF. The CDR3 DNA reads TGTGCCAGTAGTATCTACACAGGGGACGCTGAAGCTTTCTTT.